This T cell receptor beta chain came from a study of control samples from healthy donors and cancer patients. Germline trimming cut 2 bases from V and 2 bases from J; bases unmatched to any gene: 0. Germline CDR1 KGHSH, CDR2 LQKENI. This CDR3 is 15 amino acids long. Assay: immunoSEQ multiplex PCR; the TCRdb copy retains only in-frame clones and omits some. Of 140,000 or so clones listed, about 93% were seen once; the top ten hold 14%. The sample consisted of PBMCs. This sequence joins TRBV18 and TRBJ1-5; 10 positions match TRBD1. The sequence was obtained from a man aged 55 to 70 with colorectal cancer. This chain's CDR3 is CASSPGTGGNQPQHF. The CDR3 DNA follows: TGTGCCAGCTCACCAGGGACAGGGGGCAATCAGCCCCAGCATTTT.